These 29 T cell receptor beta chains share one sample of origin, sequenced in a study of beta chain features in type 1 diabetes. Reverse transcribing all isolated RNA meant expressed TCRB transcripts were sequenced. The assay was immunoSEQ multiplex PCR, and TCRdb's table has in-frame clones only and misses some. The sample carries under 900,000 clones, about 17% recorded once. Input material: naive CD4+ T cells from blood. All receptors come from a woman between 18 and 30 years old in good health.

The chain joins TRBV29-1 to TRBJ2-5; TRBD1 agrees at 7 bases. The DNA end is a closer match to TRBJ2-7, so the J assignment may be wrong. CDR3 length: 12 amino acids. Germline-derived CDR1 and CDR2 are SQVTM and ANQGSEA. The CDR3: CSAWDSHYEQYF. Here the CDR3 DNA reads TGCAGCGCCTGGGACAGCCACTACGAGCAGTACTTC.

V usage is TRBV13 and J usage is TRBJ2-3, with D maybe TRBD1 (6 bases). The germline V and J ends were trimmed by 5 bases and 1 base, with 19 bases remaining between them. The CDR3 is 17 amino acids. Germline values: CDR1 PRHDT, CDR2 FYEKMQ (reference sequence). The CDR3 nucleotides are TGTGCCAGCAGCCCTCAATGGGGAAGACAGGGCACAGATACGCAGTATTTT. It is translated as CASSPQWGRQGTDTQYF.

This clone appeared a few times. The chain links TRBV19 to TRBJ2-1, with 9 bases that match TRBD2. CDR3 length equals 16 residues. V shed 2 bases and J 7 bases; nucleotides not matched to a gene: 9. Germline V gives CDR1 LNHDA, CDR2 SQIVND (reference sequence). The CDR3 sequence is CASSIQSSGSGNEQFF. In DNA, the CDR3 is TGTGCCAGTAGTATACAGAGTAGCGGGAGTGGAAATGAGCAGTTCTTC.

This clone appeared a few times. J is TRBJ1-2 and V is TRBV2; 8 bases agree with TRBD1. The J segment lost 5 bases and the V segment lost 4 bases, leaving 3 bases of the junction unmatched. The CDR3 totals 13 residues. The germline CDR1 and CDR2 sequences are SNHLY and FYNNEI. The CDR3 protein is CASSGTGRYGYTF. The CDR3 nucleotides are TGTGCCAGCAGTGGGACAGGGAGATATGGCTACACCTTC.

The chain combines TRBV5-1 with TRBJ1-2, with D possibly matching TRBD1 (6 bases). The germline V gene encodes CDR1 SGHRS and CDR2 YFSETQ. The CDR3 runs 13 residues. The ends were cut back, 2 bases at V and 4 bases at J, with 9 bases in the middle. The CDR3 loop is CASSLDRLYGYTF. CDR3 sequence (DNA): TGCGCCAGCAGCTTAGACAGGCTCTATGGCTACACCTTC.

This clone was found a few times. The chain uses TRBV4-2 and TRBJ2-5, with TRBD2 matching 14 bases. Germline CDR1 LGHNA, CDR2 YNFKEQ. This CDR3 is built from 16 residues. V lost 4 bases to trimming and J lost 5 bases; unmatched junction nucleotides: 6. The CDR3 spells CASSRPGLAGEETQYF. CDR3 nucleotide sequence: TGTGCCAGCAGCCGCCCGGGACTAGCGGGAGAGGAGACCCAGTACTTC.

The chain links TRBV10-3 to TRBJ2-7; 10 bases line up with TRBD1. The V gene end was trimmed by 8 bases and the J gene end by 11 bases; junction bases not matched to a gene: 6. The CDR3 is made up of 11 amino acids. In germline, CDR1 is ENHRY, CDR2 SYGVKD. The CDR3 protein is CAIGQGEVEYF. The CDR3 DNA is TGTGCCATCGGACAGGGGGAGGTTGAGTACTTC.

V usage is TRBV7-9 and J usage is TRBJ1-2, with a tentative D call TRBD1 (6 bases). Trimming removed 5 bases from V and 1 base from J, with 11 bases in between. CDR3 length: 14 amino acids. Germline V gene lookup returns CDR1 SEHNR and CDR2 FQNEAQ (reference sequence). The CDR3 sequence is CASSPGQHNYGYTF. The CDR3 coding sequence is TGTGCCAGCAGCCCCGGACAGCATAACTATGGCTACACCTTC.

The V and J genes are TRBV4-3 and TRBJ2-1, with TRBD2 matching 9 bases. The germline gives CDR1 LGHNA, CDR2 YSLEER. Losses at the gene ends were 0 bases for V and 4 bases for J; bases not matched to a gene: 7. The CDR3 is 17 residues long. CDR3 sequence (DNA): TGCGCCAGCAGCCAAGAGACTAGCGGTTATTTATACAATGAGCAGTTCTTC. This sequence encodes CASSQETSGYLYNEQFF.

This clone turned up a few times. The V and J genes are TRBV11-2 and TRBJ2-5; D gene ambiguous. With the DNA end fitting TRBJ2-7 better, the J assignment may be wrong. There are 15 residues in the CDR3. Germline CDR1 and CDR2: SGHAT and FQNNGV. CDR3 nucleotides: TGTGCCAGCAGCTTAGCCGGACCGAGCTCCTACGAGCAGTACTTC. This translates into CASSLAGPSSYEQYF.

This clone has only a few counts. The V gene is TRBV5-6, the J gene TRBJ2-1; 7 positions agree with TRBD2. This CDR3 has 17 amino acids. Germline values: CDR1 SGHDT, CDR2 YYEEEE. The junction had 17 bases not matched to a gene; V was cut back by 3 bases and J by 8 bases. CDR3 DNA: TGTGCCAGCAGCTCCCCCACGGGGAGCGGGACCCTGGATGAGCAGTTCTTC. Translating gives CASSSPTGSGTLDEQFF.

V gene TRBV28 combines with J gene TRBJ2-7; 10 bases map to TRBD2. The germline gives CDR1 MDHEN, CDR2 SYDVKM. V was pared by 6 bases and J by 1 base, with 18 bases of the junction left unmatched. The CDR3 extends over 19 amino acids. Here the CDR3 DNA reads TGTGCCAGCAGCCCCGTCAGGGGGCTAGCGGGAGTATTTTCCTACGAGCAGTACTTC. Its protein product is CASSPVRGLAGVFSYEQYF.

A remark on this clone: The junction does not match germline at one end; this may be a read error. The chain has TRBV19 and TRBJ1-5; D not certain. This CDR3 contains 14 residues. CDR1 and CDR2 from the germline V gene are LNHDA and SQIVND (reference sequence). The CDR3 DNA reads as TGTGCCAGTAATATAGGGATAAGCAATCAGCCCCAGCATTTT. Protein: CASNIGISNQPQHF. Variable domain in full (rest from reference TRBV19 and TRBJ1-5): DGGITQSPKYLFRKEGQNVTLSCEQNLNHDAMYWYRQDPGQGLRLIYYSQIVNDFQKGDIAEGYSVSREKKESFPLTVTSAQKNPTAFYLCASNIGISNQPQHFGDGTRLSIL.

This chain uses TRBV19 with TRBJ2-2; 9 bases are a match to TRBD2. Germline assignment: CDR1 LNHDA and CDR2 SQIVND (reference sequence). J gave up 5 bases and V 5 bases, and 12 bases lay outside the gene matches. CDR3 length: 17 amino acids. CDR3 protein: CASSSRGASGKTGELFF. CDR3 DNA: TGTGCCAGTAGTTCCCGAGGGGCTAGCGGGAAGACCGGGGAGCTGTTTTTT.

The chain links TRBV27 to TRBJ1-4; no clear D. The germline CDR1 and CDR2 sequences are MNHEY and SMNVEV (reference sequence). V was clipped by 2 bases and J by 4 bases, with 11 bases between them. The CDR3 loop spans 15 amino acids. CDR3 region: CASSLQTGYNEKLFF. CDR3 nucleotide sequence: TGTGCCAGCAGTTTACAGACGGGTTATAATGAAAAACTGTTTTTT.

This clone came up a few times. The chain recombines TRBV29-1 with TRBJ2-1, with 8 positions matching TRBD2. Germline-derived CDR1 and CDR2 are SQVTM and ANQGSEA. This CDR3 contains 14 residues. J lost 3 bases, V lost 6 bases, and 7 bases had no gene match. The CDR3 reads CSVLGTRGYNEQFF. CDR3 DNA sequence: TGCAGCGTCCTCGGGACTAGAGGCTACAATGAGCAGTTCTTC.

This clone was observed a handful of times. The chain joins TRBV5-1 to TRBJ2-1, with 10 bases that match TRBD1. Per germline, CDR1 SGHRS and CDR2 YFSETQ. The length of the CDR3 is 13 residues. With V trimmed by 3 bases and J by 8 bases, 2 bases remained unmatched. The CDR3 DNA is TGCGCCAGCAGCTGGGACAGGGGATATGAGCAGTTCTTC. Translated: CASSWDRGYEQFF.

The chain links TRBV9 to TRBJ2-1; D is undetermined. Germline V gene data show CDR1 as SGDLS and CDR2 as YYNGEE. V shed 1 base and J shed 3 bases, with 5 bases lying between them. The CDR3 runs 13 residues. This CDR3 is CASSVIGYNEQFF. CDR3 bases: TGTGCCAGCAGCGTAATTGGCTACAATGAGCAGTTCTTC. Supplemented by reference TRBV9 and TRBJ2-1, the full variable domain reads DSGVTQTPKHLITATGQRVTLRCSPRSGDLSVYWYQQSLDQGLQFLIQYYNGEERAKGNILERFSAQQFPDLHSELNLSSLELGDSALYFCASSVIGYNEQFFGPGTRLTVL.

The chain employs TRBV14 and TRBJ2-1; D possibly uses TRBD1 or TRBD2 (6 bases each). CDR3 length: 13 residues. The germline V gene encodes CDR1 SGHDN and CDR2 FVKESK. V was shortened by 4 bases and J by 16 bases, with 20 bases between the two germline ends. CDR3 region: CASSLGADGRVFF. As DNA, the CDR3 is TGTGCCAGCAGCCTGGGGGCTGACGGGAGAGTTTTCTTC.

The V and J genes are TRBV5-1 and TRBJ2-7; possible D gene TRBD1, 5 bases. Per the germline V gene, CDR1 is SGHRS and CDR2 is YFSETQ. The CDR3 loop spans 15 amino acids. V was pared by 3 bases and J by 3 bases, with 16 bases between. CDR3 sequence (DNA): TGCGCCAGCAGCTCACAGGCCTCCCGCATCTACGAGCAGTACTTC. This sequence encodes CASSSQASRIYEQYF.

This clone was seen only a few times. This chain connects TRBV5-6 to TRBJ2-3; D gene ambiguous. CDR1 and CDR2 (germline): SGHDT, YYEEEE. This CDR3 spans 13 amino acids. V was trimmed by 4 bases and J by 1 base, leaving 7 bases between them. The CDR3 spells CASSPTRTDTQYF. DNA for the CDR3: TGTGCCAGCAGCCCGACACGCACAGATACGCAGTATTTT.

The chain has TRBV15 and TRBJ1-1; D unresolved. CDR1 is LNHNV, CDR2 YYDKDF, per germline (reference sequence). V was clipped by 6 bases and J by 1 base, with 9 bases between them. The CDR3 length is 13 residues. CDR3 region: CATSLHQNTEAFF. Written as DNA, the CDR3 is TGTGCCACCAGTTTACACCAGAACACTGAAGCTTTCTTT.

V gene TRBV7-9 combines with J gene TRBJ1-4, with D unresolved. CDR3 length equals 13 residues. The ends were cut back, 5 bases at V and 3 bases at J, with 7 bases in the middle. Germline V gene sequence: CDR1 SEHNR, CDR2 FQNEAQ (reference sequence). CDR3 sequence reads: CASSPVSNEKLFF. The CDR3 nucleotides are TGTGCCAGCAGCCCAGTCTCTAATGAAAAACTGTTTTTT. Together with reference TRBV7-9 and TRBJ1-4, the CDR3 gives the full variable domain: DTGVSQNPRHKITKRGQNVTFRCDPISEHNRLYWYRQTLGQGPEFLTYFQNEAQLEKSRLLSDRFSAERPKGSFSTLEIQRTEQGDSAMYLCASSPVSNEKLFFGSGTQLSVL.

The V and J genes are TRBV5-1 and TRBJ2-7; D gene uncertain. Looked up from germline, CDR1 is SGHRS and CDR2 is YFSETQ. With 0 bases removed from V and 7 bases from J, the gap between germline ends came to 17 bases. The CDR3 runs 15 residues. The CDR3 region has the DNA TGCGCCAGCAGCTTGGCCCCGGGCGGCCTAGGGGAGCAGTACTTC. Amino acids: CASSLAPGGLGEQYF. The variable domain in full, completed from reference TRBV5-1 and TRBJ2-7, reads KAGVTQTPRYLIKTRGQQVTLSCSPISGHRSVSWYQQTPGQGLQFLFEYFSETQRNKGNFPGRFSGRQFSNSRSEMNVSTLELGDSALYLCASSLAPGGLGEQYFGPGTRLTVT.

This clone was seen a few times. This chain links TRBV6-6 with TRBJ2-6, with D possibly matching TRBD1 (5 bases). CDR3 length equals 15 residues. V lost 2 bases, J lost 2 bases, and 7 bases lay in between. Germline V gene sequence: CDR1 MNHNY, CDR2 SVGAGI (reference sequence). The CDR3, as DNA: TGTGCCAGCAGTTACAGGGGTACTGGGGCCAACGTCCTGACTTTC. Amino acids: CASSYRGTGANVLTF.

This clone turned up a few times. CDR3 DNA: TGTGCCAGCAGTCAATCCGGGACTAGCGAACATAGCTCCTACAATGAGCAGTTCTTC. Amino acids: CASSQSGTSEHSSYNEQFF. V gene TRBV28 combines with J gene TRBJ2-1; 10 nucleotides match TRBD2. The CDR3 sequence is 19 residues long. The V gene end was trimmed by 5 bases and the J gene end by 0 bases; junction bases not matched to a gene: 13. Looked up from germline, CDR1 is MDHEN and CDR2 is SYDVKM.

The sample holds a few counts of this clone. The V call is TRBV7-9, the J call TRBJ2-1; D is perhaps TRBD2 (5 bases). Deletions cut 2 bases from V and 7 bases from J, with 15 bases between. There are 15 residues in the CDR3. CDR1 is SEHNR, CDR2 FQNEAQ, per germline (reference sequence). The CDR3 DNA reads TGTGCCAGCAGCTTACGACGGGGTATGGAAAATGAGCAGTTCTTC. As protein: CASSLRRGMENEQFF. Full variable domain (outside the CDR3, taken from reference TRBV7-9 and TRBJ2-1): DTGVSQNPRHKITKRGQNVTFRCDPISEHNRLYWYRQTLGQGPEFLTYFQNEAQLEKSRLLSDRFSAERPKGSFSTLEIQRTEQGDSAMYLCASSLRRGMENEQFFGPGTRLTVL.

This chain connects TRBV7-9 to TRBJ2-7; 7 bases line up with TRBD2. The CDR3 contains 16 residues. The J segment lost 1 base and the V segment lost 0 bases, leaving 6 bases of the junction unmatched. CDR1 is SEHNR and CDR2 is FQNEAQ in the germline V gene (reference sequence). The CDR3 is CASSLAMGGSSYEQYF. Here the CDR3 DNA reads TGTGCCAGCAGCTTAGCGATGGGAGGGAGTTCCTACGAGCAGTACTTC.

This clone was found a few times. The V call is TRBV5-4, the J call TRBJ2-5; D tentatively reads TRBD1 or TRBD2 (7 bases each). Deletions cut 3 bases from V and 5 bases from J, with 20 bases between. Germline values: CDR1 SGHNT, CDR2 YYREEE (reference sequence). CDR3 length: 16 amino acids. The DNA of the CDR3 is TGTGCCAGCAGCTGGGGAGGGACAGCCTTGACGGAGACCCAGTACTTC. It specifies CASSWGGTALTETQYF.